A selection of T cell receptor beta chains follows, all from one sample in a study of blood T cell repertoires in COVID-19. TCRdb's copy holds only in-frame clones and misses some; the assay was immunoSEQ multiplex PCR. The table has some 250,000 clones, 70% to 90% seen once; the top ten hold more than 0.55%. The sequenced sample consisted of peripheral blood. The receptors were sampled from a human donor in a cohort sampled during active COVID-19. The CDR3 runs from the conserved cysteine through the conserved F or W. A D gene is named only where the DNA matches it firmly.

J gene	D gene	V gene	CDR3 DNA	CDR3 protein
TRBJ2-3	TRBD2	TRBV7-9	TGTGCCACCGGACTAGCGGGAGGTTCTGAGCAGTATTTT	CATGLAGGSEQYF
TRBJ2-7	TRBD1	TRBV27	TGTGCCAGCGGGGACAGGGTGTCCGAGCAGTACTTC	CASGDRVSEQYF
TRBJ2-5	TRBD2	TRBV11-3	TGTGCCAGCAGCTTAGGAGTTAGCGGGGGGGCCTTTGGAGAGACCCAGTACTTC	CASSLGVSGGAFGETQYF
TRBJ1-2	NA	TRBV6-5	TGTGCCAGCAGTTACTCGGAGGGGTTGGTCGGCTACACCTTC	CASSYSEGLVGYTF
TRBJ2-7	NA	TRBV2	TGTGCCAGCACCATCCCCTCGGCAGGTTCCTACGAGCAGTACTTC	CASTIPSAGSYEQYF
TRBJ2-1	NA	TRBV19	TGTGCCAGTCAGGGGCCCTACAATGAGCAGTTCTTC	CASQGPYNEQFF
TRBJ2-3	TRBD2	TRBV6-1	TGTGCCAGCAGTGGTGCTAGCGGGGGTGGGACAGATACGCAGTATTTT	CASSGASGGGTDTQYF
TRBJ2-7	TRBD2	TRBV28	TGTGCCAGCCGTCGCCCGACTAGCGGACCCAACGAGCAGTACTTC	CASRRPTSGPNEQYF
TRBJ2-3	TRBD1	TRBV5-8	TGTGCCAGCAGCTTGGGGGGGACAGGCACAGATACGCAGTATTTT	CASSLGGTGTDTQYF
TRBJ1-1	NA	TRBV19	TGTGCCAGTAGGATCCATCGCGGCGGCGACGGAGCTTTCTTT	CASRIHRGGDGAFF
TRBJ1-1	NA	TRBV7-2	TGTGCCAGCAGCAATATACGACTGGGCACTGAAGCTTTCTTT	CASSNIRLGTEAFF
TRBJ1-1	NA	TRBV7-2	TGTGCCAGCAGCTTAGCGGGGGCGCCCAACACTGAAGCTTTCTTT	CASSLAGAPNTEAFF
TRBJ2-7	TRBD2	TRBV27	TGTGCCAGCAGTCCCTATCTGACTAGCGGGAGGGCCTATGAGCAGTACTTC	CASSPYLTSGRAYEQYF
TRBJ1-5	NA	TRBV5-1	TGCGCCAGCAGCCCGATGGGGGGGGGTAATCAGCCCCAGCATTTT	CASSPMGGGNQPQHF
TRBJ1-1	NA	TRBV7-3	TGTGCCAGCAGCTGGGGGAGGAGAAACACTGAAGCTTTCTTT	CASSWGRRNTEAFF
TRBJ1-6	NA	TRBV27	TGTGCCAGCAGGTTCACAGGGATGGGGACCTATAATTCACCCCTCCACTTT	CASRFTGMGTYNSPLHF
TRBJ1-1	NA	TRBV20-1	TGCAGTGCTAGTCCCGCGGGGGGCTACACTGAAGCTTTCTTT	CSASPAGGYTEAFF
TRBJ2-7	NA	TRBV3-1/TRBV3-2	TGTGCCAGCAGCCAATCTCCCGGGAACGAGCAGTACTTC	CASSQSPGNEQYF
TRBJ1-2	TRBD1	TRBV7-9	TGTGCCAGCAGCTTTGGACAGGGGGGCTCCACCTTC	CASSFGQGGSTF
TRBJ1-1	NA	TRBV19	TGTGCCAGTAGTATCAGGGACTTGAACACTGAAGCTTTCTTT	CASSIRDLNTEAFF
TRBJ2-7	TRBD2	TRBV28	TGTGCCAGCAGTTCCTACACTCGGACTAGCGGGAGGACGCTCGAGCAGTACTTC	CASSSYTRTSGRTLEQYF
TRBJ1-4	TRBD1	TRBV13	TGTGCCAGCAGCACGGGGGACAGGGAGGTTTCCGATGAAAAACTGTTTTTT	CASSTGDREVSDEKLFF
TRBJ1-2	NA	TRBV6-2/TRBV6-3	TGTGCCAGCAGCCCCGGAGATCCTGGCTACACCTTC	CASSPGDPGYTF
TRBJ2-1	NA	TRBV14	TGTGCCAGCAGCCCTCTGAGCGAGTTTGAGCAGTTCTTC	CASSPLSEFEQFF